The clone carrying this T cell receptor beta chain was counted only a few times. Its specificity is not known. Between the trimmed V and J ends, which lost 1 base and 5 bases, there was a span of 12 bases. The germline V gene has CDR1 SGHTA and CDR2 FQGNSA. The CDR3 covers 14 residues. These data originate in a study of identical twins. Study results and limitations: The study based its conclusions on cross-sectional statistical analysis and did not follow the same donors. Among out-of-frame alpha sequences shared by twins, low generation probability occurred in excess.

Only healthy Caucasians were included as donors. A single record per CDR3 protein comes from TCRdb applying MiXCR to the 5' RACE reads. Of about 240,000 distinct CDR3 sequences listed, roughly 13% were seen once; the top ten hold 3.5% to 4.5%. The same data also went into a second study, on yellow fever vaccine responses in identical twins. From that second work: Reportedly, the response of twins' T cells to the vaccine seemed partly convergent, partly personalized.

The chain couples TRBV7-2 to TRBJ2-7; perhaps TRBD1 as D (5 bases). This receptor was identified in a woman aged 18-29 years in good health. Sequencing was done on a sample of memory (CD45RO+) T cells sorted from blood. In DNA, the CDR3 is TGTGCCAGCAGCTTAGTCGGCCAGGGCCACGAGCAGTACTTC. Amino acid sequence: CASSLVGQGHEQYF.